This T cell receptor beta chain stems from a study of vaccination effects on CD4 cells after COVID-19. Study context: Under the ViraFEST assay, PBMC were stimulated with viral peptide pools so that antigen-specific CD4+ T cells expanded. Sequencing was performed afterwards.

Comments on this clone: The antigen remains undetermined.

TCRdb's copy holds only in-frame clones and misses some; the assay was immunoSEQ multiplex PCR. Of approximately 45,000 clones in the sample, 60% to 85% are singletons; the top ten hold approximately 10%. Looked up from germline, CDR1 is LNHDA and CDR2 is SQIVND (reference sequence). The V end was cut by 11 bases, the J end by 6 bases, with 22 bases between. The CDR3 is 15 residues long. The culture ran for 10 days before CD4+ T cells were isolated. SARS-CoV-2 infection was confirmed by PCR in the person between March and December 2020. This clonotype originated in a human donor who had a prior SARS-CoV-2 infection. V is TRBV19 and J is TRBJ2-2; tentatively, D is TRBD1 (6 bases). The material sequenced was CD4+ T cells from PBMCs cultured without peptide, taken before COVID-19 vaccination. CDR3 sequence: CAAAQGIREPGELFF. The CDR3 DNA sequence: TGTGCCGCAGCCCAGGGGATTAGAGAACCCGGGGAGCTGTTTTTT.